Listed below are T cell receptor beta chains from one sample, sequenced in a study of shared clonotypes between healthy human individuals. Clones were sequenced by immunoSEQ multiplex PCR, and TCRdb holds only the in-frame ones, with some missing. The repertoire has approximately 1.5 million clones, approximately 98.5% of them found once; the top ten carry roughly 0.36%. The specimen was naive CD4+ T cells sorted from blood. The origin of the receptors is a man between 25 and 39 years old in good health. CDR3s include the opening cysteine and the closing phenylalanine or tryptophan. A D gene is named only where the DNA matches it firmly. Clone size appears in some rows only: once, few, many, or a class for an expanded clone.

NA	TRBV27	TRBJ2-7	NA	CASSSPYEQYF	TGTGCCAGCAGCTCACCCTACGAGCAGTACTTC
TRBD1	TRBV6-5	TRBJ2-7	NA	CASSHRGHEQYF	TGTGCCAGCAGTCACAGGGGGCACGAGCAGTACTTC
TRBD1	TRBV28	TRBJ2-1	NA	CASSPRTGGLHYNEQFF	TGTGCCAGCAGTCCCCGGACAGGGGGGCTCCACTACAATGAGCAGTTCTTC
NA	TRBV25-1	TRBJ2-3	NA	CASSPDSTDTQYF	TGTGCCAGCAGCCCGGACAGCACAGATACGCAGTATTTT
NA	TRBV28	TRBJ2-1	once	CASSPPQVHNEQFF	TGTGCCAGCAGTCCACCACAAGTCCACAATGAGCAGTTCTTC
TRBD2	TRBV5-5	TRBJ2-2	NA	CASTGLAPGELFF	TGTGCCAGCACCGGACTAGCACCCGGGGAGCTGTTTTTT
TRBD2	TRBV12-5	TRBJ2-3	NA	CASGLVSGRATDTQYF	TGTGCTAGTGGTTTGGTAAGCGGGAGGGCCACAGATACGCAGTATTTT
NA	TRBV5-1	TRBJ2-7	NA	CASSFSKFGDEQYF	TGCGCCAGCAGCTTTTCCAAGTTTGGCGACGAGCAGTACTTC
NA	TRBV25-1	TRBJ1-2	NA	CASSEQGYYGYTF	TGTGCCAGCAGTGAACAGGGGTACTATGGCTACACCTTC
TRBD1	TRBV7-2	TRBJ1-2	NA	CASSQGQGGTYNYGYTF	TGTGCCAGCAGCCAAGGACAGGGGGGTACATATAACTATGGCTACACCTTC
NA	TRBV9	TRBJ2-2	NA	CASSVGTLTGELFF	TGTGCCAGCAGCGTCGGGACCTTAACCGGGGAGCTGTTTTTT
TRBD1	TRBV5-1	TRBJ2-7	NA	CASSVQGFGEQYF	TGCGCCAGCAGTGTACAGGGGTTCGGCGAGCAGTACTTC
NA	TRBV5-5	TRBJ1-5	NA	CASSLGSGRQPQHF	TGTGCCAGCAGCTTGGGGTCGGGGAGACAGCCCCAGCATTTT
NA	TRBV6-1	TRBJ1-5	NA	CASSAGGGSRPQHF	TGTGCCAGCAGTGCGGGGGGTGGGTCTCGACCCCAGCATTTT
NA	TRBV18	TRBJ2-7	NA	CASSPGRDNYEQYF	TGTGCCAGCTCACCTGGCCGGGACAACTACGAGCAGTACTTC
NA	TRBV6-5	TRBJ2-5	NA	CASSYGGRTRETQYF	TGTGCCAGCAGTTACGGGGGGCGGACTAGGGAGACCCAGTACTTC
NA	TRBV18	TRBJ2-1	NA	CASSSPGSDINEQFF	TGTGCCAGCTCATCTCCGGGATCGGATATTAATGAGCAGTTCTTC